This T cell receptor beta chain was captured in a study of cytomegalovirus exposure and HLA in healthy donors. The primer mix had 60 Vbeta and 13 Jbeta primers. The repertoire was sequenced with immunoSEQ multiplex PCR; TCRdb's copy has only in-frame clones and lacks some. Among tens of thousands of clones listed, roughly three quarters were seen once. Per germline, CDR1 SGHVS and CDR2 FNYEAQ. Trimming pared 1 base from V and 3 bases from J, leaving 7 bases between. The length of the CDR3 is 13 residues. This receptor was identified in a male donor in good health and CMV-seronegative. Sequencing was done on a sample of PBMCs. The rearrangement uses TRBV7-6 and TRBJ2-7; D remains unclear. The CDR3 spells CASSLGYIYEQYF. The CDR3 DNA follows: TGTGCCAGCAGCTTAGGGTACATCTACGAGCAGTACTTC.